This T cell receptor (beta chain) was documented in a study of control samples from healthy donors and cancer patients. Germline loops: CDR1 GTSNPN, CDR2 SVGIG (reference sequence). V shed 1 base and J shed 3 bases, with 14 bases lying between them. The CDR3 spans 15 residues. TCRdb's table, derived via immunoSEQ multiplex PCR, lists solely in-frame clones and lacks some. Of 98,000 or so clones in the sample, roughly 82% were seen once. J is TRBJ2-3 and V is TRBV30; D might be TRBD1 (6 bases). The specimen was blood. The clonotype originates from a man aged 55 to 70 in good health. CDR3 sequence (DNA): TGTGCCTGGAGTGCCCTTGGGCAGGGGACAGATACGCAGTATTTT. This gives the protein CAWSALGQGTDTQYF.